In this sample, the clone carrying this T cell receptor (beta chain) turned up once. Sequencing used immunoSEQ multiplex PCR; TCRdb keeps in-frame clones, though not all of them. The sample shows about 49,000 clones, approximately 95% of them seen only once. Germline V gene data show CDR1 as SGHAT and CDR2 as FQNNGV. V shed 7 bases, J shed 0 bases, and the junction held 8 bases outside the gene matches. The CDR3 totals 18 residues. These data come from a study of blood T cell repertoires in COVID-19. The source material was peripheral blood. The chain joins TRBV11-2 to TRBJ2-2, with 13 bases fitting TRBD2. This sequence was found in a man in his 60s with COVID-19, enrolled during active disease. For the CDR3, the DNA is TGTGCCAGCAAAGGGGGACTAGCGGGGTTCGCGAACACCGGGGAGCTGTTTTTT. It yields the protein CASKGGLAGFANTGELFF. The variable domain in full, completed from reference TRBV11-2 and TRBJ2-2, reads EAGVAQSPRYKIIEKRQSVAFWCNPISGHATLYWYQQILGQGPKLLIQFQNNGVVDDSQLPKDRFSAERLKGVDSTLKIQPAKLEDSAVYLCASKGGLAGFANTGELFFGEGSRLTVL.